Following are 25 T cell receptor beta chains from one sample sequenced in a study of blood T cell repertoires in COVID-19 (dated by TCRdb to the early 2020s). Library preparation used the immunoSEQ multiplex PCR assay. TCRdb retrieved this table from immuneACCESS and kept in-frame rearrangements only. Not all clones are present; in checked studies, unresolved V genes account for under half, and no reason is known for the remainder. The sample table records fewer than 150,000 clones; 81% of these occur just once. The ten largest clones add up to about 1.6% of the sample. The specimen sequenced was peripheral blood. All receptors come from a man aged 50 to 60 with acute or convalescent COVID-19.

The V and J genes are TRBV20-1 and TRBJ1-2; 8 bases are a match to TRBD1. Trimming removed 3 bases from V and 10 bases from J; junction bases left unmatched: 4. Germline CDR1 DFQATT, CDR2 SNEGSKA (reference sequence). CDR3 length: 11 amino acids. The CDR3 loop reads CSARGTGHYTF. CDR3 in DNA: TGCAGTGCTAGGGGGACAGGTCACTACACCTTC.

The chain links TRBV28 to TRBJ1-2, with 8 bases identical to TRBD1. Germline V gene data show CDR1 as MDHEN and CDR2 as SYDVKM. This CDR3 is built from 13 residues. Trimming took 5 bases from V and 7 from J; bases not matched to a gene: 6. For the CDR3, the DNA is TGTGCCAGCAGTCCAGGGGGCGCGGGTGGCTACACCTTC. Translating it yields CASSPGGAGGYTF.

This clone was seen only a few times. J is TRBJ1-2 and V is TRBV20-1; 7 positions agree with TRBD1. Germline CDR1 DFQATT, CDR2 SNEGSKA (reference sequence). The CDR3 extends over 16 amino acids. The J segment lost 2 bases and the V segment lost 3 bases, leaving 12 bases of the junction unmatched. CDR3 in DNA: TGCAGTGCTAGTCGGGACAGACCAGGAGGGAACTATGGCTACACCTTC. Amino acids: CSASRDRPGGNYGYTF.

This rearrangement joins TRBV7-2 to TRBJ2-5, with TRBD1 matching 7 bases. Trimming cost V 5 bases and J 5 bases; bases outside gene matches: 11. The CDR3 length is 15 residues. CDR1 and CDR2 from the germline V gene are SGHTA and FQGNSA. The CDR3 coding sequence is TGTGCCAGCAGCATGCTACAGGGGAGATGGGAGACCCAGTACTTC. Encoded protein: CASSMLQGRWETQYF.

The chain links TRBV15 to TRBJ2-3; 10 nucleotides agree with TRBD2. Losses at the gene ends were 3 bases for V and 2 bases for J; bases not matched to a gene: 8. The germline CDR1 and CDR2 sequences are LNHNV and YYDKDF (reference sequence). The CDR3 length is 17 residues. The CDR3 reads CATSRTGAGGATDTQYF. The CDR3 DNA follows: TGTGCCACCAGCAGGACCGGAGCGGGGGGGGCCACAGATACGCAGTATTTT.

The chain combines TRBV7-9 with TRBJ2-3, with D tentatively TRBD2 (5 bases). V lost 5 bases, J lost 2 bases, and 20 bases lay in between. The CDR3 contains 17 residues. Germline V gene sequence: CDR1 SEHNR, CDR2 FQNEAQ (reference sequence). The CDR3: CASSPLFEGTPTDTQYF. The CDR3 DNA reads as TGTGCCAGCAGCCCCCTTTTTGAGGGAACTCCCACAGATACGCAGTATTTT.

This chain uses TRBV3-1 (or the pseudogene TRBV3-2) with TRBJ1-1; D is perhaps TRBD1 (6 bases). The CDR3 length is 15 residues. The V and J ends lost 0 bases and 2 bases respectively, with 10 bases between them. Germline V gene sequence: CDR1 LGHDT, CDR2 YNNKEL (reference sequence). CDR3 amino acids: CASSQEGAQNTEAFF. CDR3 nucleotides: TGTGCCAGCAGCCAAGAGGGGGCCCAAAACACTGAAGCTTTCTTT.

The rearrangement links TRBV14 to TRBJ1-1; 8 bases agree with TRBD1. CDR3 length equals 15 residues. V dropped 6 bases and J dropped 5; count of bases not matched to a gene: 11. The germline gives CDR1 SGHDN, CDR2 FVKESK. The CDR3 coding sequence is TGTGCCAGCAGACCACTCAGGGGGCAGGAGACTGAAGCTTTCTTT. Amino acids: CASRPLRGQETEAFF.

The chain recombines TRBV28 with TRBJ2-2; weak D call: TRBD2 (5 bases). The CDR3 contains 15 residues. The germline V gene has CDR1 MDHEN and CDR2 SYDVKM. Trimming pared 4 bases from V and 6 bases from J, leaving 15 bases between. CDR3 sequence reads: CASSSDRGFSGELFF. The CDR3 nucleotides are TGTGCCAGCAGTTCGGACCGAGGGTTCTCCGGGGAGCTGTTTTTT.

The count of this clone is one. This rearrangement joins TRBV9 to TRBJ1-5; TRBD1 agrees at 7 bases. The CDR3 is 14 amino acids. Germline lookup yields CDR1 SGDLS and CDR2 YYNGEE. The J segment lost 1 base and the V segment lost 4 bases, leaving 2 bases of the junction unmatched. The CDR3 DNA sequence: TGTGCCAGCAGCCCGACAGGGAGCAATCAGCCCCAGCATTTT. This gives the protein CASSPTGSNQPQHF.

This sequence joins TRBV28 and TRBJ1-5, with D possibly TRBD1 on 5 matching bases. Germline V gene sequence: CDR1 MDHEN, CDR2 SYDVKM. The ends were cut back, 3 bases at V and 7 bases at J, with 22 bases in the middle. CDR3 length: 17 amino acids. CDR3 sequence: CASSFGEGKTWGQPQHF. In nucleotides, the CDR3 is TGTGCCAGCAGTTTTGGGGAGGGGAAAACCTGGGGACAGCCCCAGCATTTT.

This chain links TRBV10-3 with TRBJ1-4, with D possibly matching TRBD1 (6 bases). In germline, CDR1 is ENHRY, CDR2 SYGVKD. Trimming removed 6 bases from V and 8 bases from J, with 13 bases in between. The CDR3 consists of 13 residues. CDR3 sequence: CAISDGQGEKLFF. For the CDR3, the DNA is TGTGCCATCAGCGACGGCCAGGGGGAAAAACTGTTTTTT.

This chain connects TRBV6-1 to TRBJ1-1; the D gene is possibly TRBD1 (6 bases). CDR1 is MNHNS, CDR2 SASEGT, per germline. Trimming removed 2 bases from V and 6 bases from J, with 13 bases in between. The CDR3 is 14 amino acids. CDR3: CASSETGYIPEAFF. Written as DNA, the CDR3 is TGTGCCAGCAGTGAAACAGGGTATATACCTGAAGCTTTCTTT.

The CDR3 nucleotides read TGTGCCAGCAGCCAAGCCCTAGCGGTTAAGAAAGATACGCAGTATTTT. Encoded protein: CASSQALAVKKDTQYF. The chain recombines TRBV3-1 (or the pseudogene TRBV3-2) with TRBJ2-3; 7 nucleotides agree with TRBD2. V lost 1 base and J lost 5; bases outside the gene matches: 9. Germline lookup yields CDR1 LGHDT and CDR2 YNNKEL (reference sequence). This CDR3 region has 16 residues.

The chain has TRBV6-5 and TRBJ1-1; no clear D gene. This CDR3 contains 15 residues. Trimming took off 6 bases at V and 0 bases at J, with 14 bases between the two ends. Germline CDR1 is MNHEY and CDR2 is SVGAGI. The CDR3 DNA reads as TGTGCCAGCAGAGGAGGGAGTATAATGAACACTGAAGCTTTCTTT. The encoded protein is CASRGGSIMNTEAFF.

The gene calls are TRBV3-1 (or the pseudogene TRBV3-2) and TRBJ2-2; 10 positions agree with TRBD1. Trimming cost V 5 bases and J 5 bases; bases outside gene matches: 8. The CDR3 length is 16 residues. From germline, CDR1 is LGHDT and CDR2 YNNKEL (reference sequence). The CDR3 bases are TGTGCCAGCAGCTTAACCGGGACAGGGGATACCGGGGAGCTGTTTTTT. Protein sequence: CASSLTGTGDTGELFF.

This clone was picked up a small number of times. V usage is TRBV25-1 and J usage is TRBJ1-1, with D unclear. With 8 bases removed from V and 3 bases from J, the gap between germline ends came to 13 bases. The CDR3 sequence is 13 residues long. Germline lookup yields CDR1 MGHDK and CDR2 SYGVNS. The CDR3 region is CASRAREYTEAFF. In DNA, the CDR3 is TGTGCCAGCCGCGCCCGGGAATACACTGAAGCTTTCTTT.

The chain is built from TRBV28 and TRBJ1-6; D is undetermined. With 6 bases removed from V and 5 bases from J, the gap between germline ends came to 11 bases. This CDR3 has 14 amino acids. CDR1 and CDR2 (germline): MDHEN, SYDVKM. This CDR3 is CASRQHQDNSPLHF. CDR3 DNA: TGTGCCAGCAGACAGCACCAGGATAATTCACCCCTCCACTTT.

J is TRBJ1-1 and V is TRBV4-1; 9 positions match TRBD1. Per germline, CDR1 MGHRA and CDR2 YSYEKL. V trimming: 4 bases; J trimming: 1 base; junction bases outside the gene matches: 7. This CDR3 has 16 amino acids. The CDR3 DNA sequence: TGCGCCAGCAGCCTTCTAACGGACAGGGGGAACACTGAAGCTTTCTTT. Translation gives CASSLLTDRGNTEAFF.

This clone was detected only once. The chain uses TRBV29-1 and TRBJ1-1; D gene uncertain. Germline loops: CDR1 SQVTM, CDR2 ANQGSEA. The length of the CDR3 is 12 residues. Trimming stripped 6 bases from V and 4 bases from J, with 12 bases between. The CDR3 loop reads CSVVRDGTEAFF. CDR3 sequence (DNA): TGCAGCGTCGTTCGGGATGGCACTGAAGCTTTCTTT.

This chain joins TRBV5-4 and TRBJ1-2, with 7 nucleotides matching TRBD1. The V and J ends lost 4 bases and 2 bases, in that order; junction bases with no gene match: 2. Germline CDR1 and CDR2: SGHNT and YYREEE (reference sequence). This CDR3 is built from 13 residues. The CDR3 protein is CASSMTGNYGYTF. CDR3 DNA sequence: TGTGCCAGCAGCATGACAGGGAACTATGGCTACACCTTC.

The table lists this clone with a count of one. The rearrangement joins TRBV6-5 to TRBJ1-1; 7 bases are a match to TRBD1. Germline loops: CDR1 MNHEY, CDR2 SVGAGI. Trimming took 4 bases from V and 7 from J; bases not matched to a gene: 12. The length of the CDR3 is 15 residues. The CDR3 spells CASSSLDRTRGEAFF. For the CDR3, the DNA is TGTGCCAGCAGTTCGTTGGACAGGACTCGGGGTGAAGCTTTCTTT.

V is TRBV5-1 and J is TRBJ1-4; 11 nucleotides align to TRBD1. This CDR3 has 15 amino acids. Germline trimming cut 2 bases from V and 5 bases from J; bases unmatched to any gene: 2. CDR1 is SGHRS, CDR2 YFSETQ, per germline. In DNA, the CDR3 is TGCGCCAGCAGCTTAGGGACAGGGGGAAATGAAAAACTGTTTTTT. Amino acids: CASSLGTGGNEKLFF.

This chain links TRBV5-1 with TRBJ2-2; maybe TRBD1 (6 bases). Trimming pared 2 bases from V and 5 bases from J, leaving 16 bases between. Per germline, CDR1 SGHRS and CDR2 YFSETQ. The CDR3 is 16 amino acids. The CDR3 sequence is CASSLQGRGMTGELFF. As DNA, the CDR3 is TGCGCCAGCAGCTTACAGGGCCGCGGAATGACCGGGGAGCTGTTTTTT. Combining the CDR3 with reference TRBV5-1 and TRBJ2-2 gives the whole variable domain KAGVTQTPRYLIKTRGQQVTLSCSPISGHRSVSWYQQTPGQGLQFLFEYFSETQRNKGNFPGRFSGRQFSNSRSEMNVSTLELGDSALYLCASSLQGRGMTGELFFGEGSRLTVL.

V and J are TRBV6-5 and TRBJ1-2, with D tentatively TRBD1 (6 bases). The V gene's germline CDR1 is MNHEY and CDR2 SVGAGI. The V and J ends lost 6 bases and 7 bases respectively, with 18 bases between them. The CDR3 has 14 residues. The CDR3, as DNA: TGTGCCAGCAGCCTCGGCGGGGGGCGCGGTGGCTACACCTTC. Residues: CASSLGGGRGGYTF.